These 15 T cell receptor beta chains came from one sample sequenced in a study of identical twins. TCRdb analysed the 5' RACE reads with MiXCR anew, one entry per CDR3 protein. Here the sample spans roughly 720,000 distinct CDR3 sequences, 15% to 20% being singletons. In addition, the sample was reused for a study of T cells expressing NK-cell markers.

Sequencing was done on a sample of PBMCs. Receptor source: a woman aged 18-29 years in good health.

The sample holds a few counts of this clonotype. The genes are TRBV15 and TRBJ2-7, with 7 bases matching TRBD1. CDR1 and CDR2 (germline): LNHNV, YYDKDF (reference sequence). The CDR3 runs to 16 residues. V was clipped by 0 bases and J by 6 bases; unmatched bases: 11. The CDR3 DNA is TGTGCCACCAGCAGAGAACGATACAGGGGTGGCCGCGAGCAGTACTTC. Translated, it gives CATSRERYRGGREQYF.

The rearrangement uses TRBV20-1 and TRBJ2-3; TRBD2 matches 9 bases. The CDR3 sequence is 17 residues long. Unmatched junction bases numbered 17, after V lost 8 bases and J lost 2 bases. Per the germline V gene, CDR1 is DFQATT and CDR2 is SNEGSKA (reference sequence). The CDR3 reads CSPRRVLAGGVTDTQYF. The CDR3 DNA follows: TGCAGTCCCAGAAGGGTCCTGGCGGGAGGGGTCACAGATACGCAGTATTTT.

The chain recombines TRBV20-1 with TRBJ2-2; a weak D match, TRBD2 (6 bases). V was cut by 3 bases and J by 4 bases, with 15 bases left in between. Germline V gene data show CDR1 as DFQATT and CDR2 as SNEGSKA (reference sequence). The CDR3 is made up of 15 amino acids. CDR3 sequence (DNA): TGCAGTGCTAGGCTCGGGAGCTCGGTCACCGGGGAGCTGTTTTTT. Translating it yields CSARLGSSVTGELFF.

This rearrangement joins TRBV20-1 to TRBJ2-3, with 8 nucleotides matching TRBD2. Germline CDR1 reads DFQATT; CDR2 reads SNEGSKA (reference sequence). V was pared by 3 bases and J by 6 bases, with 11 bases of the junction left unmatched. This CDR3 has 15 residues. The CDR3 reads CSARGLAGTLDTQYF. The CDR3 bases are TGCAGTGCTAGGGGTCTAGCGGGTACATTGGATACGCAGTATTTT.

This clonotype has only a few counts. The genes are TRBV12-5 and TRBJ1-2; D is undetermined. Germline CDR1 and CDR2: LGHNT and FRNRAP. The CDR3 totals 11 residues. Trimming pared 6 bases from V and 5 bases from J, leaving 7 bases between. CDR3 amino acids: CASGHIYGYTF. CDR3 in DNA: TGTGCTAGTGGCCACATTTATGGCTACACCTTC.

This chain joins TRBV20-1 and TRBJ2-1, with unresolved D. V dropped 4 bases and J dropped 7 bases, with 8 bases sitting between them. The germline V gene has CDR1 DFQATT and CDR2 SNEGSKA (reference sequence). There are 11 residues in the CDR3. CDR3 sequence: CSAIPQNEQFF. The CDR3 DNA sequence: TGCAGTGCTATACCGCAGAATGAGCAGTTCTTC.

This clonotype came up many times. This chain uses TRBV20-1 with TRBJ2-3; 10 bases line up with TRBD2. Germline trimming cut 6 bases from V and 4 bases from J; bases unmatched to any gene: 7. Germline lookup yields CDR1 DFQATT and CDR2 SNEGSKA (reference sequence). The CDR3 totals 14 residues. CDR3 region: CSATTSGVSDTQYF. In DNA form, the CDR3 reads TGCAGTGCGACCACTAGCGGGGTGTCAGATACGCAGTATTTT.

This clonotype was counted a few times. V gene TRBV7-8 combines with J gene TRBJ2-1; D unresolved. V was pared by 5 bases and J by 6 bases, with 14 bases between. The CDR3 sequence is 14 residues long. The germline gives CDR1 SGHVS, CDR2 FQNEAQ. This chain's CDR3 is CASSRTWTVNEQFF. Written as DNA, the CDR3 is TGTGCCAGCAGCCGTACCTGGACCGTCAATGAGCAGTTCTTC.

For the CDR3, the DNA is TGCAGCGTTCTAAGACAGGGGGCATTACAAGAGACCCAGTACTTC. Translating gives CSVLRQGALQETQYF. The chain couples TRBV29-1 to TRBJ2-5, with 10 bases that match TRBD1. V gave up 5 bases and J gave up 2 bases; unmatched junction bases: 8. CDR3 size: 15 residues. The germline gives CDR1 SQVTM, CDR2 ANQGSEA. Filled out from reference TRBV29-1 and TRBJ2-5, the complete variable domain reads SAVISQKPSRDICQRGTSLTIQCQVDSQVTMMFWYRQQPGQSLTLIATANQGSEATYESGFVIDKFPISRPNLTFSTLTVSNMSPEDSSIYLCSVLRQGALQETQYFGPGTRLLVL.

This clonotype was observed a single time. The chain joins TRBV12-3 or TRBV12-4 to TRBJ1-5; D gene unclear. The V gene lost 5 bases and the J gene lost 4 bases, with 15 bases spanning the gap. This CDR3 is built from 15 residues. The CDR3 loop reads CASSPNRRVNQPQHF. The CDR3 DNA follows: TGTGCCAGCAGTCCTAATAGGAGAGTGAATCAGCCCCAGCATTTT.

As concerns this clonotype: A read error may account for a junction end that differs from germline. The genes are TRBV4-3 and TRBJ2-3, with 8 bases identical to TRBD2. Per the germline V gene, CDR1 is LGHNA and CDR2 is YSLEER. This CDR3 region has 14 residues. DNA for the CDR3: TGCGCCAGCAGCCAAGACTCGGGCTGGACTAGCTTAGTTTTT. Protein product: CASSQDSGWTSLVF.

This CDR3 reads CSLTGEGGQETQYF. The CDR3 DNA is TGCAGCTTGACAGGGGAGGGGGGCCAAGAGACCCAGTACTTC. This chain uses TRBV29-1 with TRBJ2-5, with a tentative D call TRBD1 (8 bases). This CDR3 comprises 14 residues. V shed 8 bases and J shed 1 base, with 17 bases lying between them. Germline V gene sequence: CDR1 SQVTM, CDR2 ANQGSEA.

This clonotype was recorded only once. The V gene is TRBV5-5, the J gene TRBJ2-1; D is perhaps TRBD2 (5 bases). CDR3 size: 17 residues. V gave up 0 bases and J gave up 2 bases, with 15 bases separating them. CDR1 is SGHKS and CDR2 is YYEKEE in the germline V gene (reference sequence). The CDR3 sequence: CASSLGPDSSAYNEQFF. As DNA, the CDR3 is TGTGCCAGCAGCTTGGGACCGGACTCCTCCGCCTACAATGAGCAGTTCTTC.

This clonotype came up many times. The chain employs TRBV7-9 and TRBJ2-7, with D tentatively TRBD1 or TRBD2 (5 bases each). The V gene lost 3 bases and the J gene lost 0 bases, with 9 bases spanning the gap. The CDR3 runs 14 residues. Germline V CDR1 and CDR2: SEHNR, FQNEAQ (reference sequence). The CDR3 bases are TGTGCCAGCAGCTTGGGACGGGACTCCTACGAGCAGTACTTC. Its protein is CASSLGRDSYEQYF.

The table lists this clonotype with a few counts. The V and J genes are TRBV3-1 and TRBJ2-3; D might be TRBD2 (6 bases). The CDR3 spans 14 residues. Trimming took off 4 bases at V and 7 bases at J, with 15 bases between the two ends. CDR1 and CDR2 from the germline V gene are LGHDT and YNNKEL (reference sequence). CDR3 nucleotides: TGTGCCAGCAGCCCCCGGGACTCAGGCTATACGCAGTATTTT. Its protein is CASSPRDSGYTQYF.